Listed here are 17 T cell receptor beta chains from one sample, sequenced in a study of T cells in Graves' hyperthyroidism and ophthalmopathy (dated by TCRdb to between 2018 and 2021). Library generation was performed with multiplex PCR. The sequencer was an Illumina HiSeq 2000. Amplification of TCR beta CDR3 regions was carried out from RNA transcripts. A first-round RT-PCR of the TCR CDR3 used the HTBI primer set with the Qiagen OneStep RT-PCR kit. TCRdb applied fastp at Q25 and MiXCR to the public reads, then kept only in-frame beta chains. Merged by CDR3 protein, the rows form single entries marked with the most common genes and DNA. The sample profile shows around 560,000 distinct CDR3 sequences; around 17% of them were found once. Of the sample, approximately 20% falls within the top ten clones. The sequencing input was blood. All receptors derive from a woman younger than 35 with Graves' hyperthyroidism.

This clonotype was found a few times. V and J are TRBV4-1 and TRBJ2-5, with TRBD2 identical over 7 bases. After removal of 6 bases from V and 10 bases from J, the junction contained 5 bases not matched to a gene. CDR3 length equals 11 residues. Per germline, CDR1 MGHRA and CDR2 YSYEKL. This chain's CDR3 is CASRSGGIQYF. The CDR3 DNA is TGCGCCAGCAGATCCGGGGGGATCCAGTACTTC.

Regarding this clonotype: A much more abundant neighbour one base away suggests this may be a read error. Without the conserved terminal phenylalanine or tryptophan, this CDR3 likely stems from a read error. The J gene is TRBJ2-3, the V gene TRBV10-3; 11 bases align to TRBD2. The J segment lost 2 bases and the V segment lost 6 bases, leaving 7 bases of the junction unmatched. This CDR3 is built from 16 residues. Looked up from germline, CDR1 is ENHRY and CDR2 is SYGVKD. The CDR3 sequence: CAIREIAGGITDTQYL. In DNA form, the CDR3 reads TGTGCCATCAGGGAAATAGCGGGAGGGATCACAGATACGCAGTATCTT.

This clonotype was seen ten or more times. The V call is TRBV6-1, the J call TRBJ2-7; 7 bases fit TRBD2. V lost 5 bases to trimming and J lost 2 bases; unmatched junction nucleotides: 6. Per the germline V gene, CDR1 is MNHNS and CDR2 is SASEGT. The CDR3 is 14 amino acids. CDR3 in DNA: TGTGCCAGCAGTACCGGACTAGAGCCCTACGAGCAGTACTTC. Its translation is CASSTGLEPYEQYF.

This chain links TRBV29-1 with TRBJ2-1; 7 bases agree with TRBD2. The J segment lost 8 bases and the V segment lost 7 bases, leaving 14 bases of the junction unmatched. The CDR3 is 14 residues long. Germline CDR1 SQVTM, CDR2 ANQGSEA. CDR3 sequence: CSADRREAIHEQFF. The CDR3 nucleotides are TGCAGCGCCGACCGCCGGGAGGCGATCCATGAGCAGTTCTTC.

A few counts support this clonotype. The CDR3 region has the DNA TGCAGCGTTGGCTCAACAGGGCCGAGGGCAGAAGCTTTCTTT. The encoded protein is CSVGSTGPRAEAFF. The chain carries TRBV29-1 and TRBJ1-1, with D possibly matching TRBD1 (6 bases). CDR3 size: 14 residues. CDR1 is SQVTM, CDR2 ANQGSEA, per germline. V shed 4 bases and J shed 8 bases, with 20 bases lying between them.

This CDR3 is CASSTVGGSPLHF. In nucleotides, the CDR3 is TGTGCCAGCAGTACCGTGGGGGGATCACCCCTCCACTTT. The V call is TRBV28, the J call TRBJ1-6, with D tentatively TRBD1 (5 bases). The CDR3 extends over 13 amino acids. Trimming took off 5 bases at V and 10 bases at J, with 12 bases between the two ends. Germline CDR1 and CDR2: MDHEN and SYDVKM.

The V call is TRBV7-9, the J call TRBJ2-7, with D possibly being TRBD1 or TRBD2 (5 bases each). CDR1 and CDR2 (germline): SEHNR, FQNEAQ (reference sequence). V lost 5 bases to trimming and J lost 2 bases, with 13 bases between them. This CDR3 has 14 residues. The CDR3 coding sequence is TGTGCCAGCAGCCCGGGACCGGAACCCTACGAGCAGTACTTC. Its protein is CASSPGPEPYEQYF.

This chain connects TRBV20-1 to TRBJ1-4; D is perhaps TRBD1 (5 bases). The V and J ends lost 4 bases and 4 bases respectively, with 10 bases between them. The CDR3 is made up of 13 amino acids. Per germline, CDR1 DFQATT and CDR2 SNEGSKA (reference sequence). CDR3 DNA: TGCAGTGCTATCCAGGGAGGTAATGAAAAACTGTTTTTT. Encoded protein: CSAIQGGNEKLFF.

This clonotype was seen repeatedly, ten times or more. The genes are TRBV7-9 and TRBJ2-5; 7 nucleotides match TRBD1. Germline CDR1 is SEHNR and CDR2 is FQNEAQ (reference sequence). This CDR3 has 15 residues. V shed 5 bases, J shed 1 base, and the junction held 7 bases outside the gene matches. CDR3 loop: CASSTRGTAQETQYF. The CDR3 bases are TGTGCCAGCAGCACGCGTGGGACAGCCCAAGAGACCCAGTACTTC.

CDR3 DNA sequence: TGTGCCAGCAGCCCTAGCGGGGACACCTACGAGCAGTACTTC. It encodes CASSPSGDTYEQYF. The J gene is TRBJ2-7, the V gene TRBV6-1, with 9 bases lining up with TRBD2. The CDR3 has 14 amino acids. The ends lost 6 bases at V and 2 bases at J; junction bases unmatched: 5. CDR1 MNHNS and CDR2 SASEGT come from the germline V gene.

The chain is built from TRBV5-5 and TRBJ2-5; 11 bases fit TRBD2. Germline V gives CDR1 SGHKS, CDR2 YYEKEE (reference sequence). J was trimmed by 5 bases and V by 1 base; bases with no gene match: 4. The CDR3 consists of 15 residues. In DNA form, the CDR3 reads TGTGCCAGCAGCTTGTCCCTAGCGGGAGGCGAGACCCAGTACTTC. It is translated as CASSLSLAGGETQYF.

By share of the sample, this clonotype is medium-sized (0.01 to 0.1%). The V gene is TRBV3-1, the J gene TRBJ1-4; D uncertain. V shed 7 bases and J shed 2 bases, with 8 bases lying between them. The CDR3 has 13 residues. CDR1 is LGHDT, CDR2 YNNKEL, per germline (reference sequence). The CDR3 nucleotides read TGTGCCAGCACCACCGGGACTAATGAAAAACTGTTTTTT. Protein sequence: CASTTGTNEKLFF. The whole variable domain, remainder taken from reference TRBV3-1 and TRBJ1-4, is DTAVSQTPKYLVTQMGNDKSIKCEQNLGHDTMYWYKQDSKKFLKIMFSYNNKELIINETVPNRFSPKSPDKAHLNLHINSLELGDSAVYFCASTTGTNEKLFFGSGTQLSVL.

This clonotype was seen more than once but under ten times. The rearrangement links TRBV6-2 or TRBV6-3 to TRBJ2-7, with 7 bases identical to TRBD2. The V gene end was trimmed by 2 bases and the J gene end by 6 bases; junction bases not matched to a gene: 7. CDR3 length: 14 residues. Germline CDR1 and CDR2: MNHEY and SVGEGT. CDR3 DNA: TGTGCCAGCAGTTACGGTCGACTAGCCTGCGAGCAGTACTTC. Its protein product is CASSYGRLACEQYF.

This clonotype was seen at least ten times. This chain connects TRBV11-2 to TRBJ2-3; D uncertain. Between the trimmed V and J ends, which lost 5 bases and 1 base, there was a span of 16 bases. The germline V gene has CDR1 SGHAT and CDR2 FQNNGV. The CDR3 runs to 16 residues. CDR3 in DNA: TGTGCCAGCAGCGTCCACCGTGGACGGGGCACAGATACGCAGTATTTT. This encodes CASSVHRGRGTDTQYF.

This clonotype appeared a few times. The chain is built from TRBV13 and TRBJ1-6, with no clear D. The germline CDR1 and CDR2 sequences are PRHDT and FYEKMQ (reference sequence). V lost 2 bases and J 7 bases, leaving 9 bases between the germline ends. The CDR3 runs to 14 residues. The CDR3 loop reads CASSLRPDNSPLHF. The CDR3, as DNA: TGTGCCAGCAGCTTACGGCCAGACAATTCACCCCTCCACTTT.

This clonotype was counted a few times. J is TRBJ1-2 and V is TRBV12-3 or TRBV12-4; no firm D call. This CDR3 spans 11 amino acids. Trimming pared 6 bases from V and 2 bases from J, leaving 4 bases between. CDR3 amino acids: CASRSNYGYTF. DNA for the CDR3: TGTGCCAGCAGATCGAACTATGGCTACACCTTC.

The chain is built from TRBV25-1 and TRBJ2-5, with 8 bases aligning to TRBD2. CDR1 is MGHDK and CDR2 is SYGVNS in the germline V gene. The CDR3 is made up of 15 amino acids. V lost 4 bases and J lost 2; bases outside the gene matches: 6. The CDR3 reads CASSVLGGGQETQYF. CDR3 DNA: TGTGCCAGCAGTGTCCTCGGGGGGGGTCAAGAGACCCAGTACTTC.